These T cell receptor beta chains were read from a single sample in a study of regulatory T cells in long-lasting Graves disease. MiXCR, run by TCRdb on the multiplex PCR reads, gives a single entry per CDR3 protein. The table has about 460,000 distinct CDR3 sequences, 20% to 25% seen once. The specimen comprised peripheral blood mononuclear cells (PBMCs), sampled when the disease was refractory, from a patient treated with antithyroid drugs. These receptors came from a female donor with Graves disease. The CDR3 runs from the conserved cysteine through the conserved F or W. The order of the fields is V gene, clone size, D gene, J gene, CDR3 protein, CDR3 DNA. D genes are given only for firm matches. For some rows the clone size is stated as once, few or many, or as a class when expanded; others skip it.

V gene: TRBV19; clone size: few; D gene: -; J gene: TRBJ1-2; CDR3 protein: CASSPGGGSSYGYTF; CDR3 DNA: TGTGCCAGCTCCCCCGGGGGGGGCAGTAGCTATGGCTACACCTTC
V gene: TRBV6-1; clone size: few; D gene: -; J gene: TRBJ2-2; CDR3 protein: CASKGKADTGELFF; CDR3 DNA: TGTGCCAGCAAGGGGAAAGCGGACACCGGGGAGCTGTTTTTT
V gene: TRBV28; clone size: many; D gene: TRBD1; J gene: TRBJ1-2; CDR3 protein: CASSFPQGAEGGYTF; CDR3 DNA: TGTGCCAGCAGTTTCCCTCAGGGGGCGGAGGGCGGCTACACCTTC
V gene: TRBV12-3/TRBV12-4; clone size: many; D gene: TRBD1; J gene: TRBJ1-4; CDR3 protein: CASQDRVATNEKLFF; CDR3 DNA: TGTGCCAGCCAGGACAGGGTCGCAACTAATGAAAAACTGTTTTTT
V gene: TRBV7-9; clone size: many; D gene: -; J gene: TRBJ2-7; CDR3 protein: CASSQGGSSYEQYF; CDR3 DNA: TGTGCCAGCAGCCAAGGAGGATCCTCCTACGAGCAGTACTTC
V gene: TRBV12-3/TRBV12-4; clone size: -; D gene: -; J gene: TRBJ2-1; CDR3 protein: CASSRLALSSYNEQFF; CDR3 DNA: TGTGCCAGCAGTCGTCTAGCGTTGAGCTCCTACAATGAGCAGTTCTTC
V gene: TRBV28; clone size: many; D gene: -; J gene: TRBJ2-7; CDR3 protein: CASHGGHEQYF; CDR3 DNA: TGTGCCAGCCACGGGGGCCACGAGCAGTACTTC
V gene: TRBV9; clone size: -; D gene: TRBD1; J gene: TRBJ1-1; CDR3 protein: CASSEGDRGMNTEAFF; CDR3 DNA: TGTGCCAGCAGCGAGGGAGACAGGGGGATGAACACTGAAGCTTTCTTT
V gene: TRBV5-1; clone size: -; D gene: -; J gene: TRBJ1-1; CDR3 protein: CASSLGPTAGLNTEAFF; CDR3 DNA: TGCGCCAGCAGCTTAGGGCCGACGGCTGGATTGAACACTGAAGCTTTCTTT
V gene: TRBV19; clone size: -; D gene: -; J gene: TRBJ1-1; CDR3 protein: CASNPGGDTEAFF; CDR3 DNA: TGTGCCAGTAACCCGGGAGGGGACACTGAAGCTTTCTTT
V gene: TRBV6-4; clone size: -; D gene: -; J gene: TRBJ2-3; CDR3 protein: CASSYSSTYSGTQYF; CDR3 DNA: TGTGCCAGCAGTTACTCATCAACCTATAGCGGCACGCAGTATTTT
V gene: TRBV10-3; clone size: few; D gene: -; J gene: TRBJ1-1; CDR3 protein: CASSYELGEAFF; CDR3 DNA: TGTGCCAGCAGTTACGAGCTGGGAGAGGCTTTCTTT
V gene: TRBV20-1; clone size: -; D gene: -; J gene: TRBJ2-3; CDR3 protein: CSGGVLTDTQYF; CDR3 DNA: TGCAGTGGGGGGGTACTCACAGATACGCAGTATTTT
V gene: TRBV28; clone size: many; D gene: -; J gene: TRBJ1-5; CDR3 protein: CASIGRDNQPQHF; CDR3 DNA: TGTGCCAGCATAGGCAGAGACAATCAGCCCCAGCATTTT
V gene: TRBV2; clone size: many; D gene: -; J gene: TRBJ1-5; CDR3 protein: CASSESQGNQPQHF; CDR3 DNA: TGTGCCAGCAGTGAGAGCCAGGGGAATCAGCCCCAGCATTTT
V gene: TRBV5-1; clone size: -; D gene: -; J gene: TRBJ2-5; CDR3 protein: CASEDGTGYQETQYF; CDR3 DNA: TGCGCCAGCGAGGACGGGACGGGGTACCAAGAGACCCAGTACTTC
V gene: TRBV28; clone size: many; D gene: -; J gene: TRBJ1-2; CDR3 protein: CASSPGAGLGYTF; CDR3 DNA: TGTGCCAGCAGTCCAGGGGCTGGTTTGGGCTACACCTTC
V gene: TRBV30; clone size: -; D gene: -; J gene: TRBJ1-1; CDR3 protein: CAWRATGNTEAFF; CDR3 DNA: TGTGCCTGGAGGGCGACAGGGAACACTGAAGCTTTCTTT
V gene: TRBV9; clone size: -; D gene: -; J gene: TRBJ2-7; CDR3 protein: CASSVESRSEQYF; CDR3 DNA: TGTGCCAGCAGCGTAGAAAGTCGTTCCGAGCAGTACTTC
V gene: TRBV6-2/TRBV6-3; clone size: -; D gene: -; J gene: TRBJ1-5; CDR3 protein: CASSLGGVQPQHF; CDR3 DNA: TGTGCCAGCAGTTTGGGGGGGGTCCAGCCCCAGCATTTT
V gene: TRBV9; clone size: -; D gene: TRBD2; J gene: TRBJ2-7; CDR3 protein: CASSLQSGLAGAPTYEQYF; CDR3 DNA: TGTGCCAGCAGCCTCCAGTCGGGACTAGCGGGAGCCCCTACCTACGAGCAGTACTTC
V gene: TRBV7-2; clone size: -; D gene: -; J gene: TRBJ1-2; CDR3 protein: CASSLPPVNYGYTF; CDR3 DNA: TGTGCCAGCAGCTTACCGCCCGTCAACTATGGCTACACCTTC
V gene: TRBV4-1; clone size: few; D gene: -; J gene: TRBJ1-1; CDR3 protein: CASSQDLAPGAFF; CDR3 DNA: TGCGCCAGCAGCCAAGATCTAGCCCCTGGGGCTTTCTTT
V gene: TRBV11-3; clone size: once; D gene: TRBD1; J gene: TRBJ2-7; CDR3 protein: CASSLVTGAREQYF; CDR3 DNA: TGTGCCAGCAGCTTAGTGACAGGGGCGAGAGAGCAGTACTTC
V gene: TRBV4-3; clone size: -; D gene: -; J gene: TRBJ1-2; CDR3 protein: CASSQDRVNGLHGYTF; CDR3 DNA: TGCGCCAGCAGCCAAGACAGGGTAAATGGACTTCATGGCTACACCTTC
V gene: TRBV19; clone size: -; D gene: -; J gene: TRBJ1-1; CDR3 protein: CASRRADRLNTEAFF; CDR3 DNA: TGTGCCAGTAGAAGGGCTGACAGGCTGAACACTGAAGCTTTCTTT
V gene: TRBV7-6; clone size: few; D gene: -; J gene: TRBJ1-2; CDR3 protein: CASTNLNYGYTF; CDR3 DNA: TGTGCCAGCACCAACTTAAACTATGGCTACACCTTC
V gene: TRBV3-1; clone size: many; D gene: -; J gene: TRBJ2-5; CDR3 protein: CASSQEGETQYF; CDR3 DNA: TGTGCCAGCAGCCAAGAAGGAGAGACCCAGTACTTC
V gene: TRBV25-1; clone size: few; D gene: TRBD2; J gene: TRBJ2-7; CDR3 protein: CASSGGAGVHEQYF; CDR3 DNA: TGTGCCAGCAGCGGGGGGGCGGGGGTTCACGAGCAGTACTTC
V gene: TRBV5-1; clone size: -; D gene: -; J gene: TRBJ2-5; CDR3 protein: CASRLGTPQETQYF; CDR3 DNA: TGCGCCAGCAGACTCGGGACACCCCAAGAGACCCAGTACTTC
V gene: TRBV3-1; clone size: many; D gene: TRBD1; J gene: TRBJ1-5; CDR3 protein: CASSQDGTVGPQHF; CDR3 DNA: TGTGCCAGCAGCCAAGATGGGACAGTCGGACCCCAGCATTTT
V gene: TRBV15; clone size: few; D gene: -; J gene: TRBJ1-2; CDR3 protein: CATSRATLRGTGYGYTF; CDR3 DNA: TGTGCCACCAGCAGAGCCACACTCCGAGGGACCGGCTATGGCTACACCTTC
V gene: TRBV12-3/TRBV12-4; clone size: many; D gene: -; J gene: TRBJ2-2; CDR3 protein: CASSSNFGKYTGELFF; CDR3 DNA: TGTGCCAGCAGTTCCAATTTCGGGAAGTACACCGGGGAGCTGTTTTTT
V gene: TRBV30; clone size: few; D gene: -; J gene: TRBJ2-4; CDR3 protein: CAWKVPGIAKNIQYF; CDR3 DNA: TGTGCCTGGAAGGTACCAGGGATAGCCAAAAACATTCAGTACTTC
V gene: TRBV28; clone size: many; D gene: -; J gene: TRBJ2-7; CDR3 protein: CASSPPGAGYEQYF; CDR3 DNA: TGTGCCAGCAGTCCTCCCGGGGCGGGGTACGAGCAGTACTTC
V gene: TRBV6-1; clone size: -; D gene: -; J gene: TRBJ1-2; CDR3 protein: CALSPGGWANGYTF; CDR3 DNA: TGTGCCCTCTCCCCCGGAGGTTGGGCGAATGGCTACACCTTC
V gene: TRBV3-1; clone size: few; D gene: TRBD2; J gene: TRBJ2-1; CDR3 protein: CASSRSRTSNEQFF; CDR3 DNA: TGTGCCAGCAGCCGTTCTAGGACTAGCAATGAGCAGTTCTTC
V gene: TRBV28; clone size: -; D gene: -; J gene: TRBJ2-3; CDR3 protein: CASSSFIAGEERAYTNDPDTQYF; CDR3 DNA: TGTGCCAGCAGTTCTTTTATAGCCGGGGAGGAGCGGGCCTATACCAACGATCCAGATACGCAGTATTTT
V gene: TRBV11-1; clone size: many; D gene: -; J gene: TRBJ2-7; CDR3 protein: CASSLQLSYEQYF; CDR3 DNA: TGTGCCAGCAGCTTGCAGCTCTCCTACGAGCAGTACTTC
V gene: TRBV2; clone size: few; D gene: -; J gene: TRBJ2-5; CDR3 protein: CATNPSIQETQYF; CDR3 DNA: TGTGCCACCAACCCCTCCATCCAAGAGACCCAGTACTTC
V gene: TRBV2; clone size: few; D gene: -; J gene: TRBJ1-5; CDR3 protein: CASSEAPRQPQHF; CDR3 DNA: TGTGCCAGCAGTGAAGCGCCCAGACAGCCCCAGCATTTT
V gene: TRBV28; clone size: many; D gene: TRBD1; J gene: TRBJ1-2; CDR3 protein: CASSSPHFGDRGVAGYTF; CDR3 DNA: TGTGCCAGCAGTTCACCACACTTCGGGGACAGGGGTGTAGCTGGCTACACCTTC
V gene: TRBV7-9; clone size: few; D gene: -; J gene: TRBJ2-7; CDR3 protein: CASSLGPNSYEQYF; CDR3 DNA: TGTGCCAGCAGCTTGGGGCCCAACTCCTACGAGCAGTACTTC
V gene: TRBV7-2; clone size: -; D gene: -; J gene: TRBJ1-1; CDR3 protein: CASSREWTEAFF; CDR3 DNA: TGTGCCAGCAGCCGAGAGTGGACTGAAGCTTTCTTT
V gene: TRBV30; clone size: many; D gene: -; J gene: TRBJ2-7; CDR3 protein: CAWSVQGNSGAQYF; CDR3 DNA: TGTGCCTGGAGTGTACAGGGAAATTCCGGGGCGCAGTACTTC
V gene: TRBV20-1; clone size: -; D gene: TRBD1; J gene: TRBJ2-4; CDR3 protein: CSARGQGLRTNIQYF; CDR3 DNA: TGCAGTGCTAGAGGACAGGGGCTCCGGACGAACATTCAGTACTTC
V gene: TRBV7-2; clone size: many; D gene: -; J gene: TRBJ2-7; CDR3 protein: CASSRTASYEQYF; CDR3 DNA: TGTGCCAGCAGCCGGACTGCCTCATACGAGCAGTACTTC
V gene: TRBV6-2/TRBV6-3; clone size: -; D gene: -; J gene: TRBJ2-7; CDR3 protein: CASTNGNSYEQYF; CDR3 DNA: TGTGCCAGCACGAATGGAAACTCCTACGAGCAGTACTTC
V gene: TRBV28; clone size: -; D gene: -; J gene: TRBJ2-7; CDR3 protein: CASSLRQGGSYEQYF; CDR3 DNA: TGTGCCAGCAGTTTACGGCAGGGCGGCTCCTACGAGCAGTACTTC
V gene: TRBV28; clone size: many; D gene: TRBD1; J gene: TRBJ2-7; CDR3 protein: CASRGTAWGLYEQYF; CDR3 DNA: TGTGCCAGCAGGGGGACAGCTTGGGGCCTCTACGAGCAGTACTTC
V gene: TRBV11-3; clone size: many; D gene: -; J gene: TRBJ2-7; CDR3 protein: CASSSEIGPHYEQYF; CDR3 DNA: TGTGCCAGCAGCTCCGAAATAGGTCCCCACTACGAGCAGTACTTC
V gene: TRBV28; clone size: many; D gene: -; J gene: TRBJ1-5; CDR3 protein: CASSLGGREQPQHF; CDR3 DNA: TGTGCCAGCAGTTTGGGGGGTCGAGAACAGCCCCAGCATTTT
V gene: TRBV13; clone size: -; D gene: -; J gene: TRBJ1-5; CDR3 protein: CASSALGGGVGQPQHF; CDR3 DNA: TGTGCCAGCAGCGCCCTCGGAGGGGGGGTTGGTCAGCCCCAGCATTTT
V gene: TRBV7-9; clone size: -; D gene: -; J gene: TRBJ1-2; CDR3 protein: CASSPPASYGYTF; CDR3 DNA: TGTGCCAGCAGCCCTCCCGCGTCCTATGGCTACACCTTC
V gene: TRBV28; clone size: -; D gene: TRBD1; J gene: TRBJ2-1; CDR3 protein: CASSLYGTGSNIEQFF; CDR3 DNA: TGTGCCAGCAGTTTATATGGGACAGGGAGTAATATTGAGCAGTTCTTC
V gene: TRBV6-2/TRBV6-3; clone size: many; D gene: -; J gene: TRBJ2-7; CDR3 protein: CASSHSSGGSYEQYF; CDR3 DNA: TGTGCCAGCAGTCACTCGTCCGGGGGCTCCTACGAGCAGTACTTC
V gene: TRBV29-1; clone size: few; D gene: -; J gene: TRBJ1-5; CDR3 protein: CSVERPQHF; CDR3 DNA: TGCAGCGTTGAGAGGCCCCAGCATTTT
V gene: TRBV24-1; clone size: -; D gene: -; J gene: TRBJ1-1; CDR3 protein: CATRGNGQAFF; CDR3 DNA: TGTGCCACCAGGGGAAATGGACAGGCTTTCTTT
V gene: TRBV6-1; clone size: few; D gene: TRBD1; J gene: TRBJ1-5; CDR3 protein: CASKRQGNQPQHF; CDR3 DNA: TGTGCCAGCAAACGACAGGGTAATCAGCCCCAGCATTTT